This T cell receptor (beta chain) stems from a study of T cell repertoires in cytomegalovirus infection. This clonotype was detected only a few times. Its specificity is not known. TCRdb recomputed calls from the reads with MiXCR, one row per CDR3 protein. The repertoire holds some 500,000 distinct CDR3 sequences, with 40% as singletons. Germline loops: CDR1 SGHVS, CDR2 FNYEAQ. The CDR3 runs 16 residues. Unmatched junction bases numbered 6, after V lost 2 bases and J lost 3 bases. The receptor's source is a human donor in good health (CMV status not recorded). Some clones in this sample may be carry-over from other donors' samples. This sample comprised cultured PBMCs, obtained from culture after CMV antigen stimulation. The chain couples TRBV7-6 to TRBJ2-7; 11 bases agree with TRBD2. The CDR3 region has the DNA TGTGCCAGCAGCTTACCCGGGACTAGCGGATGCTACGAGCAGTACTTC. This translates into CASSLPGTSGCYEQYF.